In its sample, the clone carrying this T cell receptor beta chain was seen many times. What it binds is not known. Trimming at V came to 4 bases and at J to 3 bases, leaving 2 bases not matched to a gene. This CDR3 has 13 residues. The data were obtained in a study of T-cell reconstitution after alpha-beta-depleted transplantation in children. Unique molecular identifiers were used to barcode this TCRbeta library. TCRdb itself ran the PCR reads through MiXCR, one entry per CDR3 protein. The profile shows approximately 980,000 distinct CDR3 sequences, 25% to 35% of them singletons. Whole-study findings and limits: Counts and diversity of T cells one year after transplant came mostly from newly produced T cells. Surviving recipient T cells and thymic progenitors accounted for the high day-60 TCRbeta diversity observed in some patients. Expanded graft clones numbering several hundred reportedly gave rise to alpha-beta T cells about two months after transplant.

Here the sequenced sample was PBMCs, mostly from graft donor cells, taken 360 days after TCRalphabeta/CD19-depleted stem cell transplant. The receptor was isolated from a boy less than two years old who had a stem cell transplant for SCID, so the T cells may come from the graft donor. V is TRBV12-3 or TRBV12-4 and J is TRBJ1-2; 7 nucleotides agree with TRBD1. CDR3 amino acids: CASSSQGDYGYTF. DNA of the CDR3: TGTGCCAGCAGTTCCCAGGGGGACTATGGCTACACCTTC.